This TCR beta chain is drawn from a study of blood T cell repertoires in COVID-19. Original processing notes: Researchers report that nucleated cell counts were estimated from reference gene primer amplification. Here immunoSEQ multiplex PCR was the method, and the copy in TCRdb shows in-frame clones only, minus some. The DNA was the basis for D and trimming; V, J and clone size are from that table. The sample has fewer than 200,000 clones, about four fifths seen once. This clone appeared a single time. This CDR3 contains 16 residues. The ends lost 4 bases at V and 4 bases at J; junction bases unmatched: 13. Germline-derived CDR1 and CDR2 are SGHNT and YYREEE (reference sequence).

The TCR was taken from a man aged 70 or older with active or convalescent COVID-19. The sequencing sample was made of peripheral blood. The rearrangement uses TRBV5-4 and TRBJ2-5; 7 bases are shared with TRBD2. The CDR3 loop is CASSRPTPERGETQYF. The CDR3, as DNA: TGTGCCAGCAGCCGCCCTACTCCCGAGCGGGGAGAGACCCAGTACTTC.